The 14 T cell receptor beta chains in this list originate from one sample, sequenced in a study of T-cell memory formation after mild COVID-19. From the 5' RACE reads, TCRdb called clonotypes with MiXCR, one entry per CDR3 protein. The sample has some 340,000 distinct CDR3 sequences; roughly 13% are singletons. The source material was PBMCs or a T cell subset sorted from them (not recorded which). The receptors derive from a man aged 18-30 years who had mild COVID-19 (a few samples of this study predate the infection). Cell type and time point are not known.

This chain connects TRBV5-1 to TRBJ2-1, with 7 positions matching TRBD2. CDR3 length: 16 amino acids. The V gene end was trimmed by 4 bases and the J gene end by 8 bases; junction bases not matched to a gene: 15. Germline V gives CDR1 SGHRS, CDR2 YFSETQ. CDR3 sequence: CASSREGVSQAHEQFF. In nucleotides, the CDR3 is TGCGCCAGCAGCAGGGAGGGAGTTAGCCAAGCCCATGAGCAGTTCTTC. The variable domain in full, completed from reference TRBV5-1 and TRBJ2-1, reads KAGVTQTPRYLIKTRGQQVTLSCSPISGHRSVSWYQQTPGQGLQFLFEYFSETQRNKGNFPGRFSGRQFSNSRSEMNVSTLELGDSALYLCASSREGVSQAHEQFFGPGTRLTVL.

V gene TRBV6-6 combines with J gene TRBJ2-5; TRBD1 might be the D (5 bases). The CDR3 spans 12 residues. Germline assignment: CDR1 MNHNY and CDR2 SVGAGI (reference sequence). Trimming took off 7 bases at V and 5 bases at J, with 11 bases between the two ends. The DNA for the CDR3 is TGTGCCAGCAATGGGGCGCGGGAGACCCAGTACTTC. Residues: CASNGARETQYF.

A few counts support this clonotype. The chain carries TRBV27 and TRBJ1-1, with D perhaps TRBD1 (6 bases). The CDR3 runs to 14 residues. Germline V gene sequence: CDR1 MNHEY, CDR2 SMNVEV (reference sequence). V was cut by 6 bases and J by 7 bases, with 18 bases left in between. CDR3 in amino acids: CASSGGDTLVEAFF. The DNA of the CDR3 is TGTGCCAGCAGCGGGGGGGACACCCTGGTTGAAGCTTTCTTT.

The chain joins TRBV20-1 to TRBJ2-1; D remains ambiguous. This CDR3 is built from 12 residues. V lost 3 bases, J lost 12 bases, and 15 bases lay in between. Germline V gene sequence: CDR1 DFQATT, CDR2 SNEGSKA (reference sequence). CDR3 nucleotide sequence: TGCAGTGCTAGCACGGCCGGTTTGGGGCAGTTCTTC. It is translated as CSASTAGLGQFF.

This clonotype showed up many times. The V and J genes are TRBV20-1 and TRBJ2-7; 8 positions agree with TRBD2. Germline V gene sequence: CDR1 DFQATT, CDR2 SNEGSKA (reference sequence). With 5 bases clipped from V and 4 bases from J, the junction kept 10 bases outside the gene matches. The CDR3 totals 14 residues. CDR3 protein: CSARRSGGDYEQYV. As DNA, the CDR3 is TGCAGTGCTCGTAGAAGCGGGGGAGATTACGAGCAGTACGTC.

This clonotype was observed at least ten times. The chain links TRBV20-1 to TRBJ2-6, with D maybe TRBD2 (5 bases). The CDR3 has 15 amino acids. Germline loops: CDR1 DFQATT, CDR2 SNEGSKA (reference sequence). V was shortened by 5 bases and J by 0 bases, with 11 bases between the two germline ends. As DNA, the CDR3 is TGCAGTGCTGATGGAGGCTTCTCTGGGGCCAACGTCCTGACTTTC. It is translated as CSADGGFSGANVLTF.

In its sample, this clonotype was seen many times. The chain recombines TRBV20-1 with TRBJ1-4; tentative D call: TRBD1 (5 bases). The ends were cut back, 3 bases at V and 4 bases at J, with 15 bases in the middle. CDR3 length equals 15 residues. Germline V gene data show CDR1 as DFQATT and CDR2 as SNEGSKA (reference sequence). The CDR3 sequence: CSASPATGLNEKLFF. DNA for the CDR3: TGCAGTGCTAGCCCGGCCACAGGACTTAATGAAAAACTGTTTTTT.

The chain joins TRBV6-5 to TRBJ1-5, with TRBD1 as a possible D gene (6 bases). Trimming pared 5 bases from V and 6 bases from J, leaving 14 bases between. Germline V gives CDR1 MNHEY, CDR2 SVGAGI. The CDR3 contains 14 residues. CDR3 nucleotide sequence: TGTGCCAGCAGTAACAACAGGGAGAGTCAGCCCCAGCATTTT. It encodes CASSNNRESQPQHF.

This chain joins TRBV10-3 and TRBJ2-7, with 11 bases fitting TRBD1. The CDR3 spans 13 residues. With 4 bases clipped from V and 6 bases from J, the junction kept 2 bases outside the gene matches. The germline V gene has CDR1 ENHRY and CDR2 SYGVKD. CDR3: CAISGGTGGEQYF. CDR3 coding DNA: TGTGCCATCAGTGGAGGGACAGGGGGCGAGCAGTACTTC.

This clonotype came up a few times. CDR3 region: CSVLDYEQYF. The CDR3 nucleotides are TGCAGCGTCCTGGACTACGAGCAGTACTTC. The J gene is TRBJ2-7, the V gene TRBV29-1, with D unclear. CDR3 length: 10 residues. The germline V gene has CDR1 SQVTM and CDR2 ANQGSEA. Trimming removed 6 bases from V and 3 bases from J, with 6 bases in between.

This clonotype came up a few times. V is TRBV6-2 or TRBV6-3 and J is TRBJ1-1; no clear D gene. This CDR3 spans 13 amino acids. Germline CDR1 and CDR2: MNHEY and SVGEGT. Trimming cost V 8 bases and J 0 bases, with 10 bases left between them. CDR3 sequence reads: CASASKLNTEAFF. In DNA, the CDR3 is TGTGCCAGCGCCAGCAAGCTGAACACTGAAGCTTTCTTT.

The rearrangement joins TRBV5-6 to TRBJ2-7, with D possibly TRBD2 on 6 matching bases. Trimming stripped 3 bases from V and 4 bases from J, with 14 bases between. The CDR3 length is 14 residues. Looked up from germline, CDR1 is SGHDT and CDR2 is YYEEEE. In DNA, the CDR3 is TGTGCCAGCAGCTCGCCCCGGGACTTATACGAGCAGTACGTC. This sequence encodes CASSSPRDLYEQYV.

This clonotype was seen ten or more times. The chain carries TRBV9 and TRBJ2-5; TRBD2 matches 11 bases. Trimming removed 0 bases from V and 5 bases from J; junction bases left unmatched: 3. This CDR3 is 15 amino acids long. Germline CDR1 and CDR2: SGDLS and YYNGEE. The CDR3 bases are TGTGCCAGCAGCGTAGGACTAGCGGGGTTCGAGACCCAGTACTTC. It translates to CASSVGLAGFETQYF.

This chain links TRBV4-1 with TRBJ2-2; 8 bases agree with TRBD2. CDR1 MGHRA and CDR2 YSYEKL come from the germline V gene. The CDR3 runs 17 residues. J was trimmed by 6 bases and V by 0 bases; bases with no gene match: 9. The CDR3 protein is CASSQDPAGGAPGELFF. CDR3 coding DNA: TGCGCCAGCAGCCAAGATCCAGCCGGGGGGGCACCCGGGGAGCTGTTTTTT.